This T cell receptor (beta chain) appears in the sequencing data of a study of blood T cell repertoires in COVID-19. At the level of the study: Whether acute or convalescent, the COVID-19 samples came from the United States, Italy and Spain.

Sequenced by immunoSEQ multiplex PCR; TCRdb stores in-frame clones only, minus some. The sample shows 450,000 to 500,000 clones, roughly nine tenths of them seen only once. With 2 bases removed from V and 2 bases from J, the gap between germline ends came to 18 bases. The CDR3 has 18 amino acids. CDR1 and CDR2 (germline): MDHEN, SYDVKM. The cohort comprised adults aged roughly 18 to 100 years residing in approximately 22 US areas. This sequence was found in a woman aged 55-70 years who had recovered from COVID-19. The rearrangement uses TRBV28 and TRBJ1-4; D ambiguous. Material: PBMCs or T cells enriched from blood (not recorded which). CDR3 residues: CASSLPPPPDPTNEKLFF. The CDR3 coding sequence is TGTGCCAGCAGTTTACCTCCCCCTCCAGATCCTACTAATGAAAAACTGTTTTTT. The full variable domain, rest sourced from reference TRBV28 and TRBJ1-4, is DVKVTQSSRYLVKRTGEKVFLECVQDMDHENMFWYRQDPGLGLRLIYFSYDVKMKEKGDIPEGYSVSREKKERFSLILESASTNQTSMYLCASSLPPPPDPTNEKLFFGSGTQLSVL.